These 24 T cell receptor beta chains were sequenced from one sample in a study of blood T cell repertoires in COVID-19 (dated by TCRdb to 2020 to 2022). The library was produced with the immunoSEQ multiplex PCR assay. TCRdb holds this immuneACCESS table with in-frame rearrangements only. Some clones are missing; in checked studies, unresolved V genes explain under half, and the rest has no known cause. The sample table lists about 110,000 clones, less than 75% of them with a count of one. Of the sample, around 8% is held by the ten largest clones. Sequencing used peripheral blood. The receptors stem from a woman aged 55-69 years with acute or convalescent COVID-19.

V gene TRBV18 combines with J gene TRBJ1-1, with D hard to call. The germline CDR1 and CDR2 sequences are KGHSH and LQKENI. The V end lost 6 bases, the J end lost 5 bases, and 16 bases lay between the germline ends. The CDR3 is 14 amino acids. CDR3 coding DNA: TGTGCCAGCTCCGTGGACGCCGGAGGGACTGAAGCTTTCTTT. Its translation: CASSVDAGGTEAFF.

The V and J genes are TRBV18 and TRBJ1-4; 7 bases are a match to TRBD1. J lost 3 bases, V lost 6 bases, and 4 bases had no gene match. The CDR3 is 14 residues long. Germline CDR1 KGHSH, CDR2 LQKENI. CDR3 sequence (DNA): TGTGCCAGCTCCCTCGACAGGGCTAATGAAAAACTGTTTTTT. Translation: CASSLDRANEKLFF. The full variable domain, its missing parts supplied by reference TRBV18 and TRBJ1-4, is NAGVMQNPRHLVRRRGQEARLRCSPMKGHSHVYWYRQLPEEGLKFMVYLQKENIIDESGMPKERFSAEFPKEGPSILRIQQVVRGDSAAYFCASSLDRANEKLFFGSGTQLSVL.

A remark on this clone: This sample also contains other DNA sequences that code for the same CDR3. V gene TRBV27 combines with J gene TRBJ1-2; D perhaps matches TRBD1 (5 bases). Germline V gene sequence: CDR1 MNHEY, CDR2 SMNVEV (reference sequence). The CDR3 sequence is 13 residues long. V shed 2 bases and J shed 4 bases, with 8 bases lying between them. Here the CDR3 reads CASSLTGLYGYTF. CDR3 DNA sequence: TGTGCCAGCAGTTTAACAGGTCTCTATGGCTACACCTTC.

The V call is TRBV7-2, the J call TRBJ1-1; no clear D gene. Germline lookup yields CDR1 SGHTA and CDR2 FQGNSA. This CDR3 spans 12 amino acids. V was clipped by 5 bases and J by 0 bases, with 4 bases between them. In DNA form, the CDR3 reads TGTGCCAGCAGCGTTATGAACACTGAAGCTTTCTTT. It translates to CASSVMNTEAFF.

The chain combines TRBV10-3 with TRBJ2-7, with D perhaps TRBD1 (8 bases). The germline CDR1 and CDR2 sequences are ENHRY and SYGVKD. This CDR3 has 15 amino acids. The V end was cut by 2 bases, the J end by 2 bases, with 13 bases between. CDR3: CAISEEQGGAYEQYF. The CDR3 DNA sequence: TGTGCCATCAGTGAGGAACAGGGGGGGGCCTACGAGCAGTACTTC.

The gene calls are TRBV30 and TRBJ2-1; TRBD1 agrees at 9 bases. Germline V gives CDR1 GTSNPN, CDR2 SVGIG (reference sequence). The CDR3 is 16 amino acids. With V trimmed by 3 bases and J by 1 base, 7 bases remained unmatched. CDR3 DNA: TGTGCCTGGAGAATGGAGGGGACAGGGTCCTACAATGAGCAGTTCTTC. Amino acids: CAWRMEGTGSYNEQFF.

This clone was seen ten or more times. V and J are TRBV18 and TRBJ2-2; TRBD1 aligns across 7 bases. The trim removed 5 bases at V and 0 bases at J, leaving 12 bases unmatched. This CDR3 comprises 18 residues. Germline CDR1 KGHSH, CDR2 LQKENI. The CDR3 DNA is TGTGCCAGCTCAGCCTTCTACGTGGACAGGACGAACACCGGGGAGCTGTTTTTT. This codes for CASSAFYVDRTNTGELFF.

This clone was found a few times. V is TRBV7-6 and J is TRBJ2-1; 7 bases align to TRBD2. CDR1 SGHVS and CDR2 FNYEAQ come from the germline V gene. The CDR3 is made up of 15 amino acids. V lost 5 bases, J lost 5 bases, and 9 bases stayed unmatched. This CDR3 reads CASSPTGLPNNEQFF. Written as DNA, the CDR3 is TGTGCCAGCAGCCCTACGGGACTACCCAACAATGAGCAGTTCTTC.

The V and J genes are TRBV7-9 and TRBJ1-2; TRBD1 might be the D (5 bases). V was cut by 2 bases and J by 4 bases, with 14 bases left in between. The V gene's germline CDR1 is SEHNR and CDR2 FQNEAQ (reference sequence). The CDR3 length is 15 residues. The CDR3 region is CASSLQGREGYGYTF. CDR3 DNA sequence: TGTGCCAGCAGCTTACAAGGCAGGGAAGGCTATGGCTACACCTTC. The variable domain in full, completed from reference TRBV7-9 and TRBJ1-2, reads DTGVSQNPRHKITKRGQNVTFRCDPISEHNRLYWYRQTLGQGPEFLTYFQNEAQLEKSRLLSDRFSAERPKGSFSTLEIQRTEQGDSAMYLCASSLQGREGYGYTFGSGTRLTVV.

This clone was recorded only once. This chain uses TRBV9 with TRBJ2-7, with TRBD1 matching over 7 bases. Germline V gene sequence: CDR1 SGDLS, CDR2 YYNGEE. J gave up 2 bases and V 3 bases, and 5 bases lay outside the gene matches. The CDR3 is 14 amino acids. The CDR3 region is CASSAGTATYEQYF. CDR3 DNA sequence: TGTGCCAGCAGCGCCGGGACAGCAACCTACGAGCAGTACTTC.

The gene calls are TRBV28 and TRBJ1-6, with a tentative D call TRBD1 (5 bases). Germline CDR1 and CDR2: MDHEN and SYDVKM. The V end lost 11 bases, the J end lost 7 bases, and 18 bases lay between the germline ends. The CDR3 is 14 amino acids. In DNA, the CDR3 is TGTGCCGGCAAGTCTACAGGAGTCAATTCACCCCTCCACTTT. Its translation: CAGKSTGVNSPLHF.

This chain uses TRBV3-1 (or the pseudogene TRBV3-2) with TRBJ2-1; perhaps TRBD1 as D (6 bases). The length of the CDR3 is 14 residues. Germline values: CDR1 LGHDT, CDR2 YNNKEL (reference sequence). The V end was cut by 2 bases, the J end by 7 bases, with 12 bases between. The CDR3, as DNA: TGTGCCAGCAGCCAAACAGGGATACGTAATGAGCAGTTCTTC. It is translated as CASSQTGIRNEQFF.

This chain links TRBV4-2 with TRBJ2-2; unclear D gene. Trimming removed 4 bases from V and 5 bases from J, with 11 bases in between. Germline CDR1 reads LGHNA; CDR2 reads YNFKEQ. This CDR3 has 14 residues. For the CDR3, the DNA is TGTGCCAGCAGCCCAATTCTAGTAACCGGGGAGCTGTTTTTT. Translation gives CASSPILVTGELFF.

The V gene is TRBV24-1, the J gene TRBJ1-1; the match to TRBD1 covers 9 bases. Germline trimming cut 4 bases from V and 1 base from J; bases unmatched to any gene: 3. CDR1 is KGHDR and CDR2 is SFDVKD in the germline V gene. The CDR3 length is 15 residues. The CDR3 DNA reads TGTGCCACCAGTGACACGGACAGGGGGAACACTGAAGCTTTCTTT. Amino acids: CATSDTDRGNTEAFF.

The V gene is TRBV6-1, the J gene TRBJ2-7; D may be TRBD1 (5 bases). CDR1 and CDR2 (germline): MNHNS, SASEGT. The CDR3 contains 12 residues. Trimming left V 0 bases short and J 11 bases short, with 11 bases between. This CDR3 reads CASSEAVRAEYF. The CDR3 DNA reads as TGTGCCAGCAGTGAAGCAGTCAGGGCTGAGTACTTC.

CDR3 region: CASRVLTVSHNSPLHF. The CDR3 DNA is TGTGCCAGCAGAGTCCTGACAGTTTCGCATAATTCACCCCTCCACTTT. The chain joins TRBV27 to TRBJ1-6, with D possibly being TRBD1 (5 bases). From germline, CDR1 is MNHEY and CDR2 SMNVEV (reference sequence). The CDR3 is 16 residues long. The germline V and J ends were trimmed by 6 bases and 5 bases, with 17 bases remaining between them.

The CDR3 nucleotides read TGTGCCAGCATTAAAGGGGACAATCAGCCCCAGCATTTT. Its protein product is CASIKGDNQPQHF. The genes are TRBV2 and TRBJ1-5, with D possibly matching TRBD1 (5 bases). The CDR3 is 13 residues long. Trimming removed 7 bases from V and 3 bases from J, with 10 bases in between. Germline values: CDR1 SNHLY, CDR2 FYNNEI.

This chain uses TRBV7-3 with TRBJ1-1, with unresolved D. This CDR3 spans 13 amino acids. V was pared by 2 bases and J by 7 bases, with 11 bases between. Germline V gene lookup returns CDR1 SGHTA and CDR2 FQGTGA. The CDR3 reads CASSLYAGVEAFF. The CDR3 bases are TGTGCCAGCAGCTTATACGCGGGCGTTGAAGCTTTCTTT. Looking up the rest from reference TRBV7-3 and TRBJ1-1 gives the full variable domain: GAGVSQTPSNKVTEKGKYVELRCDPISGHTALYWYRQSLGQGPEFLIYFQGTGAADDSGLPNDRFFAVRPEGSVSTLKIQRTERGDSAVYLCASSLYAGVEAFFGQGTRLTVV.

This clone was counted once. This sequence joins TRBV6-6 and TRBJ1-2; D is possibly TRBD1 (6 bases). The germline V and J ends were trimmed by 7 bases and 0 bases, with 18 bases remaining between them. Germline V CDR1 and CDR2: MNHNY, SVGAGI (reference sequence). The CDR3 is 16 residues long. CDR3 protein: CASISTGLAPNYGYTF. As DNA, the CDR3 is TGTGCCAGCATCTCAACAGGGCTAGCCCCTAACTATGGCTACACCTTC.

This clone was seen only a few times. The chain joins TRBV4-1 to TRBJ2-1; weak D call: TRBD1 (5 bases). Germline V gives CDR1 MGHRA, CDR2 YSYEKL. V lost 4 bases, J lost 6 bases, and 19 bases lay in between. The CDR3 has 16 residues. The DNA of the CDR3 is TGCGCCAGCAGCCGTTTCGACCAGGGTCTAGGCAATGAGCAGTTCTTC. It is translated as CASSRFDQGLGNEQFF.

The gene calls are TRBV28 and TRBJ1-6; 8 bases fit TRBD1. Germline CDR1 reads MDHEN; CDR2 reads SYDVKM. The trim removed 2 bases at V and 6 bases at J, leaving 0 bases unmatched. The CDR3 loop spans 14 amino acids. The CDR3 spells CASSLGTGNSPLHF. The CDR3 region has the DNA TGTGCCAGCAGTTTAGGGACAGGTAATTCACCCCTCCACTTT.

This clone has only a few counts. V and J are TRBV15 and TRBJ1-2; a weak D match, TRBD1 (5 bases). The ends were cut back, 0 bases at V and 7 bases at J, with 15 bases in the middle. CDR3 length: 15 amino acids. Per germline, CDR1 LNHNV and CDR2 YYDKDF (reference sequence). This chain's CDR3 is CATSRDSTSGGGYTF. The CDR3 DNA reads TGTGCCACCAGCAGAGATTCTACGAGCGGGGGTGGCTACACCTTC. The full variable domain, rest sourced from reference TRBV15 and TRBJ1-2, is DAMVIQNPRYQVTQFGKPVTLSCSQTLNHNVMYWYQQKSSQAPKLLFHYYDKDFNNEADTPDNFQSRRPNTSFCFLDIRSPGLGDTAMYLCATSRDSTSGGGYTFGSGTRLTVV.

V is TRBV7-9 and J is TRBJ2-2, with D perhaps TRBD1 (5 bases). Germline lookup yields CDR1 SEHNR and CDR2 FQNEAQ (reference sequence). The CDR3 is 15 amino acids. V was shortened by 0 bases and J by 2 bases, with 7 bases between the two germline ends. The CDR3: CASSLAGPNTGELFF. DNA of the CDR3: TGTGCCAGCAGCTTAGCGGGGCCAAACACCGGGGAGCTGTTTTTT.

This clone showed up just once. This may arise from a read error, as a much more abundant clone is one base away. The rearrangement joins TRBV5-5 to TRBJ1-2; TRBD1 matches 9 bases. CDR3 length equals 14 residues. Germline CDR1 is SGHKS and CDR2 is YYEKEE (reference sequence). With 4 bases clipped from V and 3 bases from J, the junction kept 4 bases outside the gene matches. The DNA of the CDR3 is TGTGCCAGCAGCCCTGGACAGGGGTACTATGGCTACACCTTC. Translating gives CASSPGQGYYGYTF.